This T cell receptor (beta chain) was obtained from a study of cytomegalovirus exposure and HLA in healthy donors. General observations from the study: Clusters of TCRs from the first cohort tended to co-occur in the roughly 120 validation repertoires (as a later analysis found). There were over 150 TCR beta chains listed as cytomegalovirus-associated. CMV antigen specificity of three CMV-associated chains was confirmed in vitro. Reportedly, cytomegalovirus status was diagnosed with high sensitivity and specificity.

Points on this clone: Its antigen is not identified.

TCRdb's table, derived via immunoSEQ multiplex PCR, lists solely in-frame clones and lacks some. The data show some 220,000 clones, 75% to 95% seen once. This CDR3 region has 14 residues. CDR1 is SGHRS, CDR2 YFSETQ, per germline. V lost 0 bases to trimming and J lost 6 bases; unmatched junction nucleotides: 1. The TCR originated in a woman between 18 and 29 years old in good health and CMV-seronegative. Sequences were obtained from PBMCs. V gene TRBV5-1 combines with J gene TRBJ2-1, with 9 nucleotides matching TRBD2. CDR3 in amino acids: CASSLELAGNEQFF. The DNA for the CDR3 is TGCGCCAGCAGCTTGGAACTAGCGGGCAATGAGCAGTTCTTC.